This T cell receptor beta chain was recorded in a study of T-cell memory formation after mild COVID-19 (dated by TCRdb to the early 2020s). In the study overall: TCR sequence clusters from the two donors were largely donor specific. Two young, previously healthy adult volunteers, one female and one male, were included in the cohort. In a couple of donors, T-cell clones that expanded and contracted after mild COVID-19 were tracked by sequencing TCRalpha and TCRbeta repertoires over time.

Note on this clonotype: The clone's antigen remains unknown. No qualities accompany the bases; no much larger clone lies one base away.

PBMCs were isolated by Ficoll-Paque density gradient centrifugation. General findings and caveats noted by the study authors: Only two mild cases were covered in the study, and larger cohorts including severe cases with pre-infection samples were considered necessary. SARS-CoV-2 specificity was not confirmed for the second-wave clones peaking on day 37. Some responding clones were found in pre-infection memory, which suggests that pre-existing cross-reactive memory T cells took part in the SARS-CoV-2 response. Contracting CD4+ clones turned up mainly in the CM and EM memory subsets, whereas EMRA was where CD8+ clones were enriched. Balanced CD4/CD8 phenotypes were observed for clones contracting from day 15 to 85, whereas a bias towards CD4+ was observed for a second wave of clones expanding from day 15 to 37.

Sequences SGDLS (CDR1) and YYNGEE (CDR2) are obtained from the germline V gene. V is cut by 2 bases and J by 4 bases, and the space between the germline ends is 10 bases. The CDR3, cysteine through phenylalanine, is 13 amino acids long. The entry retains the CDR3 DNA only, 39 bases that are in frame from base 1. For sequencing, an Illumina NovaSeq 6000 was employed. cDNA libraries for TCRalpha and TCRbeta were prepared by 5'RACE using constant-segment primers, with sample barcodes and unique molecular identifiers added. Trizol reagent was used to extract RNA from every sample. Library amplification was performed in two PCR steps, and a second sample barcode and Illumina TruSeq adapters were introduced in the second step. Sequencing of libraries was performed on an Illumina NovaSeq with 2 x 150 bp paired-end reads. The published analysis was carried out like this. Reads were demultiplexed and collapsed into UMI-guided consensus sequences with migec v1.2.7. With mixcr v2.1.11, UMI consensuses were aligned to TRA and TRB V and J templates and assembled into clonotypes. A clonotype was counted as expanded or contracted only if both edgeR and NoisET called the change significant, with noise models trained on biological replicates. For edgeR calls, the thresholds were a false discovery rate-adjusted p below 0.01 and a log2 fold-change of 1. As an exploratory analysis of dynamics, PCA with hierarchical clustering was applied to max-normalized trajectories of the 1000 most abundant clonotypes. Separately sequenced CD4+ and CD8+ repertoires were used to assign the CD4 or CD8 phenotype of responding clones. TCRdb reran the public reads through fastp at Q25 and MiXCR, keeping productive beta chains. Identical CDR3 proteins give one entry, which carries the most common genes and DNA. TCRdb assigned the V and J calls; the authors' analysis was not used. A total of 190,000 or so distinct CDR3 sequences appear in this sample, about a fifth of them only once. The ten largest clones capture under 30% of the sample.

The receptor comes from an adult woman who had mild COVID-19 (a few samples of this study predate the infection). The sample titles of this study are shuffled in the database, so cell type and time point are left out; the donor was told from shared clones. Sequences were obtained from PBMCs or a T cell subset sorted from them (not recorded which). The chain links TRBV9 with TRBJ2-7, with the D gene call left open. DNA sequence: TGTGCCAGCAGCGTTGGCGGCGTTTACGAGCAGTACTTC. Translated, this is CASSVGGVYEQYF.